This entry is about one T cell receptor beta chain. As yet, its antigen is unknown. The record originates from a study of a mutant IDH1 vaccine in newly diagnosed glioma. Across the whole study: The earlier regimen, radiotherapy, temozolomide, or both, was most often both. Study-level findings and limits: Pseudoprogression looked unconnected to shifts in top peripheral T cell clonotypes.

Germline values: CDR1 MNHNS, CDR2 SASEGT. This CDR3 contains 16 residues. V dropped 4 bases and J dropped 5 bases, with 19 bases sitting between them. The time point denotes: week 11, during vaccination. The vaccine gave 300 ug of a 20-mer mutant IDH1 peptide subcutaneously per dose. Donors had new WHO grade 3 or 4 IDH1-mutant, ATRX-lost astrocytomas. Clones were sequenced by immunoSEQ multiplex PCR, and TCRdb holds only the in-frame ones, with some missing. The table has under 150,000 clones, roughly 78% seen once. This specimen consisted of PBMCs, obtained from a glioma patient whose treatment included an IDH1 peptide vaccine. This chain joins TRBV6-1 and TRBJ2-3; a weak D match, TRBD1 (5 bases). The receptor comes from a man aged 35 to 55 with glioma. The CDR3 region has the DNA TGTGCCAGCAGTGGAGGAAGGGCAGGGTTGAGAGATACGCAGTATTTT. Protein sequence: CASSGGRAGLRDTQYF.